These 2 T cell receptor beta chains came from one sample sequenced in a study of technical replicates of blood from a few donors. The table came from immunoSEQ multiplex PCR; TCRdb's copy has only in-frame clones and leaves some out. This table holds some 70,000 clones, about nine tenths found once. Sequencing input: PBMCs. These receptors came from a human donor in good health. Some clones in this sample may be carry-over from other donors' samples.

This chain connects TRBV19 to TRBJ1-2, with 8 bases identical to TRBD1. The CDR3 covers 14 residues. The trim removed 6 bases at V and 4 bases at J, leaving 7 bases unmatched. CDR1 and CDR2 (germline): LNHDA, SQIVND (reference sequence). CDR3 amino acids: CASRADRAVYGYTF. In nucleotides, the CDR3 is TGTGCCAGTAGGGCGGACAGGGCCGTCTATGGCTACACCTTC.

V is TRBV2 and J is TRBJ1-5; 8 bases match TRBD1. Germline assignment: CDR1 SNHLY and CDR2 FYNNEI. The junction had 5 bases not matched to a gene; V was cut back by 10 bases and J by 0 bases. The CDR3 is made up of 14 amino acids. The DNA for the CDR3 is TGTGCCACGGGACAGGCCTATAGCAATCAGCCCCAGCATTTT. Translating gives CATGQAYSNQPQHF.